The entry below gives a single TCR beta chain sequence along with its context. Its target is not known. This record comes from a study of cytomegalovirus exposure and HLA in healthy donors. Study background: One earlier analysis, a look at approximately 180 million T cells, found roughly 120 million unique TCR beta sequences. Study-wide findings and caveats: TCR beta sequences reportedly predicted the HLA-A and HLA-B alleles of most subjects accurately.

Amplification used 60 Vbeta primers and 13 Jbeta primers. Sequencing used immunoSEQ multiplex PCR; TCRdb keeps in-frame clones, though not all of them. Counted here are some 140,000 clones, about three quarters occurring once; the ten biggest clones make up 1% to 1.5%. The germline gives CDR1 MDHEN, CDR2 SYDVKM. The trim removed 4 bases at V and 3 bases at J, leaving 10 bases unmatched. The CDR3 sequence is 16 residues long. The sequence was obtained from a male donor in good health and CMV-seropositive. Sequenced sample: PBMCs. This chain connects TRBV28 to TRBJ2-7; 9 bases line up with TRBD2. This CDR3 is CASSYTTGTSFYEQYF. The CDR3 nucleotides are TGTGCCAGCAGTTACACGACGGGGACTAGCTTCTACGAGCAGTACTTC.